The T cell receptor beta chain under discussion was sequenced for a study of T cell responses to AZD1222 COVID-19 vaccine. The CDR3 sequence is 12 residues long. Germline V lookup: CDR1 MDHEN, CDR2 SYDVKM. V lost 8 bases to trimming and J lost 0 bases, with 8 bases between them. This clone was observed a few times. Assay used: immunoSEQ multiplex PCR; TCRdb lists only in-frame clones, some missing. The table has about 70,000 clones, roughly 91% seen once. The rearrangement joins TRBV28 to TRBJ2-7; D remains unclear. The sequencing used peripheral blood, collected 28 days after the second dose of the MenACWY control vaccine. The sequence was obtained from an adult who received the MenACWY meningococcal vaccine as a control. CDR3 sequence: CASGLSSYEQYF. CDR3 in DNA: TGTGCCAGCGGGCTTAGCTCCTACGAGCAGTACTTC.